This TCR beta chain derives from a study of OX40 agonist ivuxolimab in advanced cancers. About the study: Dose-escalation subjects each had hepatocellular carcinoma, melanoma, renal cell or head and neck cancer. Two patients with cutaneous melanoma and one with hepatocellular carcinoma, three in total, showed partial responses. The mean age was 60 years, ranging from about 20 to 79, with roughly four fifths of participants male. Points from the study as a whole: Clonal expansion by week 6 occurred in CD4+ and CD8+ blood T cells (at 0.1 to 3.0 mg/kg).

In regard to this clone: What it binds is unknown.

Profiling relied on immunoSEQ multiplex PCR, and the TCRdb table lists in-frame clones only, not all of them. The table includes some 60,000 clones, approximately 86% detected once. The V end was cut by 1 base, the J end by 3 bases, with 16 bases between. CDR1 and CDR2 (germline): SGHVS, FQNEAQ. The CDR3 has 16 amino acids. Sequenced here: CD4+ or CD8+ T cells sorted from blood, sampled in a trial of the OX40 agonist ivuxolimab. V is TRBV7-8 and J is TRBJ2-7; TRBD1 or TRBD2 may be the D gene (5 bases each). The clonotype comes from an adult with an advanced solid tumor such as melanoma, head and neck, liver or kidney cancer. The CDR3 DNA follows: TGTGCCAGCAGCTTAGGGGACGGACTCCTACTCTACGAGCAGTACTTC. It yields the protein CASSLGDGLLLYEQYF. Filled out from reference TRBV7-8 and TRBJ2-7, the complete variable domain reads GAGVSQSPRYKVAKRGQDVALRCDPISGHVSLFWYQQALGQGPEFLTYFQNEAQLDKSGLPSDRFFAERPEGSVSTLKIQRTQQEDSAVYLCASSLGDGLLLYEQYFGPGTRLTVT.